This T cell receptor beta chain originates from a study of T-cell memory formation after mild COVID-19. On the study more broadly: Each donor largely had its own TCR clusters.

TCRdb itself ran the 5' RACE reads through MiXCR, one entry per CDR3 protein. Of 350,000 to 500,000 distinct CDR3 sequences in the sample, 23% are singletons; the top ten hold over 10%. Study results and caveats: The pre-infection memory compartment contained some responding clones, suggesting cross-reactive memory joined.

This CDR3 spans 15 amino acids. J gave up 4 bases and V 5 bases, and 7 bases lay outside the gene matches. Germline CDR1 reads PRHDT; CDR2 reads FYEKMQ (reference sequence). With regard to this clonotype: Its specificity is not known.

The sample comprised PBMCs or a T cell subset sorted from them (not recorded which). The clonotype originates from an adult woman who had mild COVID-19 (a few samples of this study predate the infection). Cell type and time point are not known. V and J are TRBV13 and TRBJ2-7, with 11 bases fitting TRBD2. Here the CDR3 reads CASSTTSGRGYEQYF. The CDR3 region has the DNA TGTGCCAGCAGCACCACTAGCGGGAGAGGGTACGAGCAGTACTTC. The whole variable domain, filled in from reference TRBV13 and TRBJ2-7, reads AAGVIQSPRHLIKEKRETATLKCYPIPRHDTVYWYQQGPGQDPQFLISFYEKMQSDKGSIPDRFSAQQFSDYHSELNMSSLELGDSALYFCASSTTSGRGYEQYFGPGTRLTVT.